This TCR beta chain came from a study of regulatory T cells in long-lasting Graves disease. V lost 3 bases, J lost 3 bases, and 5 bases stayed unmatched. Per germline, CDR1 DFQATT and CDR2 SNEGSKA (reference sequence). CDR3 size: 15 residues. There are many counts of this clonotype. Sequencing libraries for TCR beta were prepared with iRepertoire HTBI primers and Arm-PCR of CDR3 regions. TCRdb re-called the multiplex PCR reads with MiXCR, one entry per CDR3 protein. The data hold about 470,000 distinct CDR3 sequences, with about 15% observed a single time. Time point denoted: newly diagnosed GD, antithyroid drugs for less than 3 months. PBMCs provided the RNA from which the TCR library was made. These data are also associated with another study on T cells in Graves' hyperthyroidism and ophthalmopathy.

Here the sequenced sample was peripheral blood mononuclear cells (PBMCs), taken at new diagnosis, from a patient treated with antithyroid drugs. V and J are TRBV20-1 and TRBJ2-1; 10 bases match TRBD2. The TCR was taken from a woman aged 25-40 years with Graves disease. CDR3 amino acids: CSASAGTSDYNEQFF. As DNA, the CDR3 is TGCAGTGCTAGTGCCGGGACTAGCGACTACAATGAGCAGTTCTTC.